This T cell receptor (beta chain) came from a study of T cell changes during pregnancy in multiple sclerosis. The method was immunoSEQ multiplex PCR; TCRdb's version includes in-frame clones alone and lacks a portion of them. Of roughly 39,000 clones listed, 91% are singletons. The CDR3 is 16 amino acids. The trim removed 0 bases at V and 6 bases at J, leaving 10 bases unmatched. CDR1 MGHRA and CDR2 YSYEKL come from the germline V gene. The TCR sequence derives from a female donor with multiple sclerosis, enrolled in a pregnancy study. Material: CD8+ T cells from peripheral blood mononuclear cells, obtained after pregnancy. This chain connects TRBV4-1 to TRBJ1-2; TRBD1 matches 7 bases. This CDR3 is CASSQDRTGVSNGYTF. In DNA, the CDR3 is TGCGCCAGCAGCCAAGATCGGACAGGCGTTTCTAATGGCTACACCTTC.